A single sample gave rise to the 9 T cell receptor beta chains below, sequenced in a study of T-cell reconstitution after alpha-beta-depleted transplantation in children. Unique molecular identifiers were used to barcode this TCRbeta library. Each CDR3 protein is one row after TCRdb ran MiXCR on the PCR reads. Counted here are 450,000 to 600,000 distinct CDR3 sequences, approximately 12% occurring once; the ten biggest clones make up approximately 2%. This material consisted of PBMCs, mostly from graft donor cells, taken 360 days after TCRalphabeta/CD19-depleted stem cell transplant. The receptor source for this set is a male patient between 5 and 17 years old who had a stem cell transplant for acute myeloid leukemia, so the T cells may come from the graft donor.

The V and J genes are TRBV20-1 and TRBJ2-7; 8 bases are shared with TRBD1. CDR3 length: 16 amino acids. The V segment lost 6 bases and the J segment 5 bases; nucleotides outside the gene matches: 18. The germline CDR1 and CDR2 sequences are DFQATT and SNEGSKA (reference sequence). CDR3 sequence reads: CSARATGEEGWNEQYF. The CDR3 nucleotides are TGCAGTGCCCGGGCGACAGGGGAAGAGGGTTGGAACGAGCAGTACTTC.

This clonotype showed up just a few times. DNA for the CDR3: TGTGCCAGCAGTGACTCGGGTTCGACTAGCGGGAGGGCCGATACGCAGTATTTT. Its protein is CASSDSGSTSGRADTQYF. The chain carries TRBV6-4 and TRBJ2-3; 14 positions agree with TRBD2. With V trimmed by 0 bases and J by 6 bases, 8 bases remained unmatched. The CDR3 has 18 residues. Germline CDR1 MRHNA, CDR2 SNTAGT.

V and J are TRBV7-9 and TRBJ2-5; a possible D gene is TRBD1 (6 bases). CDR3 length: 16 residues. Trimming pared 3 bases from V and 5 bases from J, leaving 19 bases between. Looked up from germline, CDR1 is SEHNR and CDR2 is FQNEAQ (reference sequence). CDR3 loop: CASSFIPAGDKETQYF. CDR3 DNA sequence: TGTGCCAGCAGCTTCATCCCGGCAGGGGATAAGGAGACCCAGTACTTC.

This clonotype has ten or more counts. The chain joins TRBV9 to TRBJ2-7, with unresolved D. The CDR3 spans 14 residues. V lost 3 bases and J lost 0, with 10 bases in between. The germline V gene encodes CDR1 SGDLS and CDR2 YYNGEE. The chain's CDR3 is CASSAGPSSYEQYF. CDR3 nucleotide sequence: TGTGCCAGCAGCGCTGGTCCTAGCTCCTACGAGCAGTACTTC.

This sequence joins TRBV15 and TRBJ2-7; 14 positions match TRBD2. This CDR3 is built from 16 residues. V dropped 0 bases and J dropped 2; count of bases not matched to a gene: 0. The germline V gene has CDR1 LNHNV and CDR2 YYDKDF (reference sequence). CDR3 protein: CATSRETSGRAYEQYF. In DNA, the CDR3 is TGTGCCACCAGCAGAGAGACTAGCGGGAGGGCCTACGAGCAGTACTTC.

The rearrangement uses TRBV20-1 and TRBJ2-1; D remains ambiguous. CDR3 size: 15 residues. V was cut by 5 bases and J by 0 bases, with 14 bases left in between. Per the germline V gene, CDR1 is DFQATT and CDR2 is SNEGSKA (reference sequence). The CDR3 is CSAQRGSSSYNEQFF. The DNA of the CDR3 is TGCAGTGCTCAACGTGGGTCTAGCTCCTACAATGAGCAGTTCTTC.

The gene calls are TRBV7-9 and TRBJ2-2; 8 bases fit TRBD1. Germline V CDR1 and CDR2: SEHNR, FQNEAQ (reference sequence). CDR3 size: 17 residues. The J segment lost 1 base and the V segment lost 5 bases, leaving 9 bases of the junction unmatched. CDR3 amino acids: CASSVWTGWKNTGELFF. The CDR3 DNA follows: TGTGCCAGCAGCGTATGGACAGGGTGGAAGAACACCGGGGAGCTGTTTTTT.

The chain has TRBV10-3 and TRBJ2-5, with 10 bases that match TRBD1. The V segment lost 6 bases and the J segment 4 bases; nucleotides outside the gene matches: 8. The CDR3 consists of 15 residues. CDR1 and CDR2 from the germline V gene are ENHRY and SYGVKD. CDR3 coding DNA: TGTGCCATCAGGAACCCGACAGGGGGCGCAGAGACCCAGTACTTC. Encoded protein: CAIRNPTGGAETQYF.

This clonotype has just a few counts. J is TRBJ2-3 and V is TRBV7-2; D call uncertain. The CDR3 contains 15 residues. Trimming took off 1 base at V and 1 base at J, with 9 bases between the two ends. The germline gives CDR1 SGHTA, CDR2 FQGNSA. In DNA form, the CDR3 reads TGTGCCAGCAGCTTAGAAGTCTCCCGCACAGATACGCAGTATTTT. This codes for CASSLEVSRTDTQYF.